This entry lists 29 T cell receptor beta chains sequenced from one sample in a study of PD-1 blockade in classical Hodgkin lymphoma. Sequenced by immunoSEQ multiplex PCR; TCRdb stores in-frame clones only, minus some. The sample shows around 18,000 clones, about 68% of them seen only once. Described time point: cycle 4 day 1 (C4D1), after five to seven weeks of nivolumab. Every single patient, without exception, relapsed after autologous stem cell transplantation, and brentuximab vedotin exposure varied. Purification of CD4+ T cells from thawed PBMCs was achieved by magnetic negative selection. Sequencing was performed on CD4+ T cells from blood, taken before the fourth cycle of nivolumab. All receptors come from a human donor with classical Hodgkin lymphoma.

This clone showed up just a few times. This chain connects TRBV5-4 to TRBJ1-6, with D uncertain. V gave up 3 bases and J gave up 7 bases, with 11 bases separating them. The CDR3 totals 14 residues. Germline loops: CDR1 SGHNT, CDR2 YYREEE (reference sequence). The CDR3 DNA sequence: TGTGCCAGCAGCTCAGGATGGGGAAATTCACCCCTCCACTTT. Its protein is CASSSGWGNSPLHF.

This clone was counted between two and nine times. The chain recombines TRBV2 with TRBJ1-5; D is possibly TRBD1 (5 bases). Germline CDR1 and CDR2: SNHLY and FYNNEI. V was pared by 1 base and J by 4 bases, with 11 bases between. The CDR3 runs to 15 residues. The DNA of the CDR3 is TGTGCCAGCAGTGAAGAGGGGCAGAGTAATCAGCCCCAGCATTTT. It translates to CASSEEGQSNQPQHF.

The chain links TRBV28 to TRBJ2-1, with 8 positions matching TRBD2. The CDR3 spans 17 residues. The J segment lost 0 bases and the V segment lost 4 bases, leaving 8 bases of the junction unmatched. Germline CDR1 is MDHEN and CDR2 is SYDVKM. The CDR3 nucleotides are TGTGCCAGCAGTTCCATGGAGCGGGAGAGCTCCTACAATGAGCAGTTCTTC. Amino acid sequence: CASSSMERESSYNEQFF.

The chain has TRBV21-1 and TRBJ1-3; the table gives TRBD1 as D, unverified against the DNA. TRBV21-1 is reported as a pseudogene. This CDR3 is 16 amino acids long. For the CDR3, the DNA is TGTGCCAGCAGGCGGACAGACTTATCCTCTGGAAACACCATATATTTT. Translating it yields CASRRTDLSSGNTIYF.

This clone was seen only a few times. The chain couples TRBV19 to TRBJ1-6; weak D call: TRBD1 (5 bases). V was shortened by 2 bases and J by 9 bases, with 14 bases between the two germline ends. The length of the CDR3 is 15 residues. The germline CDR1 and CDR2 sequences are LNHDA and SQIVND (reference sequence). Here the CDR3 DNA reads TGTGCCAGTAGTATATGGTCAGGGAAAGGTTCACCCCTCCACTTT. Protein: CASSIWSGKGSPLHF.

This chain connects TRBV7-8 to TRBJ2-7, with 7 nucleotides matching TRBD2. Germline V CDR1 and CDR2: SGHVS, FQNEAQ. V lost 1 base, J lost 2 bases, and 8 bases stayed unmatched. The CDR3 sequence is 16 residues long. For the CDR3, the DNA is TGTGCCAGCAGCTTAGGCGGTGCGGGAGAACCCTACGAGCAGTACTTC. It encodes CASSLGGAGEPYEQYF.

This rearrangement joins TRBV5-4 to TRBJ1-3, with D maybe TRBD1 (6 bases). The V and J ends lost 2 bases and 10 bases respectively, with 16 bases between them. The CDR3 consists of 14 residues. Germline lookup yields CDR1 SGHNT and CDR2 YYREEE (reference sequence). The CDR3 DNA is TGTGCCAGCAGCTTAGTAGAAAGGGGGAGTACCATATATTTT. Translation: CASSLVERGSTIYF.

The gene calls are TRBV21-1 and TRBJ2-7; the table assigns TRBD1, which was not confirmed against the DNA. TRBV21-1 represents a pseudogene. This CDR3 has 18 amino acids. DNA for the CDR3: TGTGCCAGCAGCAAAGAAGGGACAGGGGATACCTTCTCCTACGAGCAGTACGTC. It translates to CASSKEGTGDTFSYEQYV.

This chain links TRBV6-1 with TRBJ1-1, with D possibly TRBD1 on 5 matching bases. V lost 4 bases, J lost 1 base, and 10 bases lay in between. The germline CDR1 and CDR2 sequences are MNHNS and SASEGT. The CDR3 has 14 residues. CDR3 coding DNA: TGTGCCAGCAGTGGGGGACTCAAGAACACTGAAGCTTTCTTT. This gives the protein CASSGGLKNTEAFF.

Sample share makes this clone medium-sized (0.01 to 0.1%). The chain couples TRBV19 to TRBJ1-2, with a tentative D call TRBD1 (5 bases). Germline values: CDR1 LNHDA, CDR2 SQIVND (reference sequence). The length of the CDR3 is 13 residues. Trimming cost V 7 bases and J 3 bases, with 12 bases left between them. Here the CDR3 DNA reads TGTGCCAGTACCTCAGACAGATACTATGGCTACACCTTC. It specifies CASTSDRYYGYTF.

This chain joins TRBV6-6 and TRBJ2-1; 7 bases match TRBD1. J was trimmed by 3 bases and V by 7 bases; bases with no gene match: 9. The length of the CDR3 is 15 residues. Germline loops: CDR1 MNHNY, CDR2 SVGAGI (reference sequence). CDR3 coding DNA: TGTGCCAGCACCGAATCCGGGACAGTCTACAATGAGCAGTTCTTC. It translates to CASTESGTVYNEQFF.

V is TRBV5-1 and J is TRBJ2-5, with D unresolved. CDR1 and CDR2 (germline): SGHRS, YFSETQ. The CDR3 covers 12 residues. The V end lost 0 bases, the J end lost 5 bases, and 5 bases lay between the germline ends. This CDR3 is CASSLVKETQYF. CDR3 nucleotide sequence: TGCGCCAGCAGCTTGGTGAAGGAGACCCAGTACTTC.

This rearrangement joins TRBV7-2 to TRBJ2-5, with D perhaps TRBD2 (5 bases). The CDR3 has 14 residues. The germline gives CDR1 SGHTA, CDR2 FQGNSA. The V gene lost 1 base and the J gene lost 5 bases, with 11 bases spanning the gap. CDR3 in amino acids: CASSLGPEAETQYF. The CDR3 bases are TGTGCCAGCAGCTTAGGCCCGGAGGCGGAGACCCAGTACTTC.

V gene TRBV29-1 combines with J gene TRBJ2-2, with a tentative D call TRBD1 (5 bases). The V end lost 6 bases, the J end lost 4 bases, and 15 bases lay between the germline ends. Germline V CDR1 and CDR2: SQVTM, ANQGSEA. The CDR3 is made up of 14 amino acids. The CDR3 region is CSVFKGPATGELFF. The CDR3, as DNA: TGCAGCGTATTTAAGGGGCCAGCCACCGGGGAGCTGTTTTTT.

The J gene is TRBJ2-5, the V gene TRBV28, with 8 bases lining up with TRBD1. Per germline, CDR1 MDHEN and CDR2 SYDVKM. The CDR3 runs 14 residues. The V and J ends lost 3 bases and 4 bases, in that order; junction bases with no gene match: 4. CDR3 sequence: CASSFTGGSETQYF. The CDR3 DNA sequence: TGTGCCAGCAGTTTTACAGGGGGTTCAGAGACCCAGTACTTC. The complete variable domain, with remaining parts taken from reference TRBV28 and TRBJ2-5, reads DVKVTQSSRYLVKRTGEKVFLECVQDMDHENMFWYRQDPGLGLRLIYFSYDVKMKEKGDIPEGYSVSREKKERFSLILESASTNQTSMYLCASSFTGGSETQYFGPGTRLLVL.

V and J are TRBV7-2 and TRBJ2-3, with 7 bases identical to TRBD1. CDR1 SGHTA and CDR2 FQGNSA come from the germline V gene. The V and J ends lost 5 bases and 6 bases, in that order; junction bases with no gene match: 8. The CDR3 runs 14 residues. CDR3 sequence: CASSLRQGSDTQYF. CDR3 DNA sequence: TGTGCCAGCAGCCTACGACAGGGATCCGATACGCAGTATTTT.

The CDR3 loop is CASRGPYEQYV. CDR3 sequence (DNA): TGTGCCAGCAGGGGGCCCTACGAGCAGTACGTC. The chain links TRBV6-5 to TRBJ2-7, with D possibly being TRBD1 (5 bases). The CDR3 sequence is 11 residues long. Germline V gives CDR1 MNHEY, CDR2 SVGAGI. The germline V and J ends were trimmed by 6 bases and 2 bases, with 5 bases remaining between them.

The chain uses TRBV6-5 and TRBJ1-5; weak D call: TRBD1 (5 bases). This CDR3 comprises 12 residues. Between the trimmed V and J ends, which lost 8 bases and 6 bases, there was a span of 11 bases. Germline CDR1 and CDR2: MNHEY and SVGAGI. CDR3 sequence (DNA): TGTGCCAGCTGTGAGAGGGGTCAGCCCCAGCATTTT. Translating it yields CASCERGQPQHF.

This clone was detected only once. This rearrangement joins TRBV2 to TRBJ2-3; D might be TRBD1 or TRBD2, each matching 5 bases. Trimming removed 10 bases at V and 0 bases at J, with 11 bases between. The CDR3 is 13 residues long. The germline gives CDR1 SNHLY, CDR2 FYNNEI. The CDR3, as DNA: TGTGCCACCCTCCGGGACAGCACAGATACGCAGTATTTT. Translated, it gives CATLRDSTDTQYF.

The chain has TRBV11-2 and TRBJ2-3, with D unresolved. Germline values: CDR1 SGHAT, CDR2 FQNNGV. The V end was cut by 2 bases, the J end by 1 base, with 13 bases between. The CDR3 runs to 16 residues. The CDR3 sequence is CASSLSLSIGTDTQYF. In nucleotides, the CDR3 is TGTGCCAGCAGCTTATCTTTGTCTATTGGCACAGATACGCAGTATTTT. The full variable domain, with the rest looked up from reference TRBV11-2 and TRBJ2-3, is EAGVAQSPRYKIIEKRQSVAFWCNPISGHATLYWYQQILGQGPKLLIQFQNNGVVDDSQLPKDRFSAERLKGVDSTLKIQPAKLEDSAVYLCASSLSLSIGTDTQYFGPGTRLTVL.

The rearrangement uses TRBV6-5 and TRBJ1-2; no clear D. CDR1 and CDR2 (germline): MNHEY, SVGAGI. The CDR3 sequence is 13 residues long. V lost 0 bases to trimming and J lost 4 bases, with 6 bases between them. The CDR3 sequence is CASSYSAGYGYTF. CDR3 nucleotides: TGTGCCAGCAGTTACTCGGCCGGCTATGGCTACACCTTC.

The genes are TRBV4-3 and TRBJ2-6; tentatively, D is TRBD2 (5 bases). Germline loops: CDR1 LGHNA, CDR2 YSLEER. With 6 bases removed from V and 3 bases from J, the gap between germline ends came to 21 bases. CDR3 length equals 18 residues. The CDR3 nucleotides are TGCGCCAGCAGGGCCGCGGCCAAGCAAGGAGGTGGGGCCAACGTCCTGACTTTC. It encodes CASRAAAKQGGGANVLTF.

Only a few counts were recorded for this clone. This chain links TRBV6-6 with TRBJ1-1; TRBD1 aligns across 10 bases. The CDR3 loop spans 12 amino acids. The junction had 2 bases not matched to a gene; V was cut back by 2 bases and J by 11 bases. Germline V gene lookup returns CDR1 MNHNY and CDR2 SVGAGI (reference sequence). CDR3 DNA sequence: TGTGCCAGCAGTTACGGGACAGGGGTGGCTTTCTTT. This gives the protein CASSYGTGVAFF.

This rearrangement joins TRBV7-2 to TRBJ2-2; 7 positions agree with TRBD2. The J segment lost 2 bases and the V segment lost 5 bases, leaving 5 bases of the junction unmatched. Germline CDR1 reads SGHTA; CDR2 reads FQGNSA. CDR3 size: 15 residues. The CDR3 sequence: CASSVTSANTGELFF. The CDR3, as DNA: TGTGCCAGCAGCGTAACTAGCGCCAACACCGGGGAGCTGTTTTTT.

CDR3 region: CASSELSGNTIYF. The CDR3 region has the DNA TGTGCCAGTTCGGAACTTTCTGGAAACACCATATATTTT. The J gene is TRBJ1-3, the V gene TRBV25-1; D is uncertain. Trimming removed 9 bases at V and 1 base at J, with 10 bases between. CDR3 length equals 13 residues. In germline, CDR1 is MGHDK, CDR2 SYGVNS.

This chain connects TRBV21-1 to TRBJ2-3; the table's D call TRBD1 went unverified against the DNA. TRBV21-1 is reported as a pseudogene. This CDR3 region has 13 residues. The CDR3 sequence: CASSKGTTDTQYF. CDR3 bases: TGTGCCAGCAGCAAAGGAACAACAGATACGCAGTATTTT.

This rearrangement joins TRBV6-5 to TRBJ2-1; 9 nucleotides agree with TRBD1. The V segment lost 6 bases and the J segment 6 bases; nucleotides outside the gene matches: 9. The CDR3 extends over 15 amino acids. CDR1 MNHEY and CDR2 SVGAGI come from the germline V gene. CDR3 DNA sequence: TGTGCCAGCAGGGGGGGACAGGGAAAGATCAATGAGCAGTTCTTC. It yields the protein CASRGGQGKINEQFF.

The chain employs TRBV2 and TRBJ1-2; TRBD1 is a possible D gene (5 bases). CDR1 and CDR2 from the germline V gene are SNHLY and FYNNEI. The CDR3 totals 16 residues. V lost 1 base and J lost 3, with 15 bases in between. This CDR3 is CASSEVDGGSDYGYTF. The CDR3 coding sequence is TGTGCCAGCAGTGAAGTAGATGGGGGATCGGACTATGGCTACACCTTC. Variable domain in full (rest from reference TRBV2 and TRBJ1-2): EPEVTQTPSHQVTQMGQEVILRCVPISNHLYFYWYRQILGQKVEFLVSFYNNEISEKSEIFDDQFSVERPDGSNFTLKIRSTKLEDSAMYFCASSEVDGGSDYGYTFGSGTRLTVV.

V gene TRBV27 combines with J gene TRBJ2-3; tentative D call: TRBD2 (6 bases). The V gene's germline CDR1 is MNHEY and CDR2 SMNVEV (reference sequence). This CDR3 has 15 residues. Trimming took 6 bases from V and 7 from J, leaving 20 bases between them. The CDR3 loop reads CASSLGVDRGNTQYF. Written as DNA, the CDR3 is TGTGCCAGCAGCCTAGGTGTAGACCGCGGGAATACGCAGTATTTT.